The text below deals with one T cell receptor (beta chain). Its antigen is not known. The germline CDR1 and CDR2 sequences are SGHTA and FQGNSA. Losses at the gene ends were 1 base for V and 7 bases for J; bases not matched to a gene: 4. The CDR3 runs to 15 residues. The data derive from a study of cytomegalovirus exposure and HLA in healthy donors. 13 Jbeta primers and 60 Vbeta primers were used for the PCR. Here immunoSEQ multiplex PCR was the method, and the copy in TCRdb shows in-frame clones only, minus some. The table records around 200,000 clones, roughly 85% of them present only once. Study conclusions and caveats: In the analysis, some V segments, TRBV6-2 and TRBV6-3 included, were excluded as indistinguishable.

The sequence was obtained from a young man in good health and CMV-seronegative. This chain uses TRBV7-2 with TRBJ2-2; 9 nucleotides match TRBD2. Material: PBMCs. CDR3 region: CASSLVVAGDGELFF. The CDR3 nucleotides are TGTGCCAGCAGCTTAGTAGTAGCGGGGGACGGGGAGCTGTTTTTT.